The 9 T cell receptor beta chains below all came from one sample that was sequenced in a study of T cells in Graves' hyperthyroidism and ophthalmopathy. RNA transcripts served as the template for amplifying TCR beta CDR3 regions. First-round RT-PCR with HTBI primers amplified the TCR CDR3 region. TCRdb called the multiplex PCR reads again in MiXCR, with one record for every CDR3 protein. The sample lists about 840,000 distinct CDR3 sequences; roughly 40% were seen once. Sequencing input: blood. These receptors all stem from a man aged 18 to 29 with Graves' hyperthyroidism.

This clonotype was counted ten times or more. The chain combines TRBV7-9 with TRBJ2-7; TRBD1 might be the D (5 bases). Trimming pared 4 bases from V and 2 bases from J, leaving 15 bases between. The CDR3 contains 15 residues. In germline, CDR1 is SEHNR, CDR2 FQNEAQ (reference sequence). This CDR3 is CASSSGRVEAYEQYF. CDR3 DNA: TGTGCCAGCAGCTCTGGCAGGGTTGAGGCCTACGAGCAGTACTTC.

The table lists this clonotype with a count of one. The CDR3 loop is CAWSVSIQETQYF. The CDR3 bases are TGTGCCTGGAGTGTTTCGATCCAAGAGACCCAGTACTTC. The rearrangement uses TRBV30 and TRBJ2-5; no clear D. CDR3 length: 13 residues. CDR1 is GTSNPN and CDR2 is SVGIG in the germline V gene (reference sequence). The V end was cut by 0 bases, the J end by 1 base, with 6 bases between.

Comment on this clonotype: Germline is not matched at one junction end, which may reflect a read error. CDR3 amino acids: CSVGPGGLFF. In DNA, the CDR3 is TGCAGCGTTGGCCCCGGGGGGCTGTTTTTT. J is TRBJ2-2 and V is TRBV29-1, with D tentatively TRBD2 (6 bases). Looked up from germline, CDR1 is SQVTM and CDR2 is ANQGSEA. The CDR3 contains 10 residues.

This chain joins TRBV29-1 and TRBJ2-7; D call uncertain. The V gene's germline CDR1 is SQVTM and CDR2 ANQGSEA. V lost 8 bases to trimming and J lost 4 bases, with 12 bases between them. This CDR3 comprises 11 residues. The CDR3, as DNA: TGCAGCTTGGCGCAGGAATACGAGCAGTACTTC. It encodes CSLAQEYEQYF.

This clonotype occurred many times. The chain uses TRBV10-3 and TRBJ1-1; no reliable D call. The germline gives CDR1 ENHRY, CDR2 SYGVKD. CDR3 length equals 14 residues. Trimming pared 0 bases from V and 5 bases from J, leaving 10 bases between. The CDR3 protein is CAISESAAVTEAFF. CDR3 DNA: TGTGCCATCAGTGAGTCGGCAGCCGTAACTGAAGCTTTCTTT.

The V call is TRBV25-1, the J call TRBJ2-5; the match to TRBD2 covers 13 bases. CDR3 length: 15 amino acids. The ends lost 10 bases at V and 5 bases at J; junction bases unmatched: 10. Germline loops: CDR1 MGHDK, CDR2 SYGVNS. CDR3 nucleotides: TGTGCCACAGGACTAGCGGGAGAAGGTCGGGAGACCCAGTACTTC. Amino acids: CATGLAGEGRETQYF.

This clonotype was seen repeatedly, ten times or more. CDR3 protein: CASSVAPTGSEKLFF. CDR3 DNA: TGTGCCAGCAGCGTAGCCCCGACAGGGAGTGAAAAACTGTTTTTT. The chain has TRBV9 and TRBJ1-4, with TRBD1 identical over 7 bases. The germline CDR1 and CDR2 sequences are SGDLS and YYNGEE. The CDR3 length is 15 residues. V lost 0 bases, J lost 7 bases, and 6 bases stayed unmatched.

This clonotype was recorded once. The junction departs from germline at one end; a sequencing error may be responsible. The chain links TRBV7-2 to TRBJ2-7, with D possibly being TRBD1 (6 bases). The CDR3 totals 16 residues. The germline V gene encodes CDR1 SGHTA and CDR2 FQGNSA. The CDR3 region is CASSPSPGQVASEQYF. DNA for the CDR3: TGCGCCAGCAGCCCGTCACCGGGACAAGTGGCTAGCGAGCAGTACTTC.

This clonotype has at least ten counts. The chain is built from TRBV29-1 and TRBJ2-2; D ambiguous. The V and J ends lost 4 bases and 1 base respectively, with 7 bases between them. CDR3 length equals 13 residues. The germline gives CDR1 SQVTM, CDR2 ANQGSEA. The CDR3 bases are TGCAGCGTTGTAGGTGGGAACACCGGGGAGCTGTTTTTT. Translating it yields CSVVGGNTGELFF.